This passage covers 28 T cell receptor beta chains from one sample sequenced in a study of cytomegalovirus exposure and HLA in healthy donors. Some clones are missing from TCRdb's copy, which holds only in-frame ones; the method was immunoSEQ multiplex PCR. The table lists fewer than 55,000 clones, about 90% of them singletons. Sequencing was carried out using PBMCs. The receptors originated from a man between 18 and 29 years old in good health and CMV-seronegative.

The genes are TRBV4-1 and TRBJ2-7, with 8 bases lining up with TRBD1. The V gene's germline CDR1 is MGHRA and CDR2 YSYEKL. Unmatched junction bases numbered 8, after V lost 4 bases and J lost 6 bases. The CDR3 contains 14 residues. The CDR3 bases are TGCGCCAGCAGCCCCCAGGGGGCGGGTTCCGAGCAGTACTTC. This translates into CASSPQGAGSEQYF.

This clone was counted once. The chain joins TRBV28 to TRBJ2-7, with 10 bases fitting TRBD1. There are 15 residues in the CDR3. Germline V lookup: CDR1 MDHEN, CDR2 SYDVKM. J lost 4 bases, V lost 6 bases, and 9 bases had no gene match. The CDR3 reads CASSSTGTGVYEQYF. The CDR3 DNA reads TGTGCCAGCAGCTCAACCGGGACAGGGGTGTACGAGCAGTACTTC. Variable domain in full (rest from reference TRBV28 and TRBJ2-7): DVKVTQSSRYLVKRTGEKVFLECVQDMDHENMFWYRQDPGLGLRLIYFSYDVKMKEKGDIPEGYSVSREKKERFSLILESASTNQTSMYLCASSSTGTGVYEQYFGPGTRLTVT.

This sequence joins TRBV7-8 and TRBJ2-7; 12 bases line up with TRBD2. The CDR3 is made up of 13 amino acids. The germline V gene encodes CDR1 SGHVS and CDR2 FQNEAQ. V lost 5 bases and J lost 7; bases outside the gene matches: 3. CDR3 nucleotide sequence: TGTGCCAGCAGCCCGGGACTAGCGGGTGAGCAGTACTTC. Amino acid sequence: CASSPGLAGEQYF.

The chain couples TRBV14 to TRBJ2-3, with no clear D. Germline CDR1 and CDR2: SGHDN and FVKESK. V lost 4 bases and J lost 0, with 5 bases in between. The CDR3 spans 13 residues. CDR3 nucleotide sequence: TGTGCCAGCAGCCTGCGAAGCACAGATACGCAGTATTTT. Amino acids: CASSLRSTDTQYF.

This chain uses TRBV30 with TRBJ2-4; D might be TRBD2 (6 bases). V was cut by 4 bases and J by 6 bases, with 16 bases left in between. This CDR3 has 14 amino acids. The V gene's germline CDR1 is GTSNPN and CDR2 SVGIG (reference sequence). The DNA of the CDR3 is TGTGCCTGGAACCTAGCCGGGGGTCTAAACATTCAGTACTTC. As protein: CAWNLAGGLNIQYF.

This chain uses TRBV28 with TRBJ1-5; 7 bases match TRBD1. Germline-derived CDR1 and CDR2 are MDHEN and SYDVKM. The CDR3 consists of 13 residues. The V gene end was trimmed by 10 bases and the J gene end by 4 bases; junction bases not matched to a gene: 7. The CDR3 is CATNRGSNQPQHF. CDR3 coding DNA: TGTGCCACAAACAGGGGATCAAATCAGCCCCAGCATTTT.

A remark on this clone: At the DNA level, this CDR3 is encoded by other sequences in the same sample as well. This rearrangement joins TRBV11-3 to TRBJ2-1; D remains unclear. CDR1 and CDR2 (germline): SGHNT, YENEEA. V shed 1 base and J shed 7 bases, with 5 bases lying between them. The CDR3 is made up of 12 amino acids. The CDR3 protein is CASSLGLNEQFF. CDR3 nucleotides: TGTGCCAGCAGCTTAGGCCTAAATGAGCAGTTCTTC.

CDR3 nucleotide sequence: TGCGCCAGCAGCGGGACTAGCGGGAGCAATGAGCAGTTCTTC. It is translated as CASSGTSGSNEQFF. The chain combines TRBV10-1 with TRBJ2-1; TRBD2 agrees at 14 bases. This CDR3 is 14 amino acids long. V was pared by 6 bases and J by 6 bases, with 1 base of the junction left unmatched. Germline V gene data show CDR1 as WNHNN and CDR2 as SYGVQD (reference sequence).

The chain employs TRBV27 and TRBJ1-5, with a weak D call TRBD1 (6 bases). The germline gives CDR1 MNHEY, CDR2 SMNVEV (reference sequence). Trimming pared 7 bases from V and 3 bases from J, leaving 13 bases between. This CDR3 comprises 14 residues. The CDR3 loop reads CASMGQGANQPQHF. The CDR3 DNA follows: TGTGCCAGCATGGGACAAGGAGCCAATCAGCCCCAGCATTTT.

The chain recombines TRBV9 with TRBJ2-2; 12 nucleotides agree with TRBD2. This CDR3 has 16 amino acids. J was trimmed by 5 bases and V by 2 bases; bases with no gene match: 4. CDR1 is SGDLS, CDR2 YYNGEE, per germline. The CDR3 loop reads CASSVASGRGTGELFF. CDR3 nucleotides: TGTGCCAGCAGCGTCGCTAGCGGGAGGGGGACCGGGGAGCTGTTTTTT.

The chain joins TRBV7-9 to TRBJ2-1, with 7 nucleotides matching TRBD1. The junction had 9 bases not matched to a gene; V was cut back by 5 bases and J by 2 bases. Germline loops: CDR1 SEHNR, CDR2 FQNEAQ (reference sequence). This CDR3 contains 16 residues. This CDR3 is CASSVDRAPTYNEQFF. The CDR3 DNA is TGTGCCAGCAGCGTAGACAGGGCCCCAACCTACAATGAGCAGTTCTTC.

V usage is TRBV14 and J usage is TRBJ2-5, with D maybe TRBD1 (6 bases). Germline V gene data show CDR1 as SGHDN and CDR2 as FVKESK. Trimming cost V 8 bases and J 2 bases, with 18 bases left between them. This CDR3 comprises 15 residues. The CDR3 sequence is CASSRRGNTQETQYF. CDR3 nucleotide sequence: TGTGCCAGCTCTCGAAGGGGGAATACACAAGAGACCCAGTACTTC.

V is TRBV27 and J is TRBJ1-1; D perhaps matches TRBD1 (6 bases). The V end lost 6 bases, the J end lost 3 bases, and 11 bases lay between the germline ends. The CDR3 runs to 13 residues. Germline assignment: CDR1 MNHEY and CDR2 SMNVEV (reference sequence). Written as DNA, the CDR3 is TGTGCCAGCAGCCCCAGGGGTGACACTGAAGCTTTCTTT. This codes for CASSPRGDTEAFF.

The rearrangement uses TRBV7-6 and TRBJ2-3; 10 nucleotides line up with TRBD2. With 4 bases clipped from V and 2 bases from J, the junction kept 9 bases outside the gene matches. There are 17 residues in the CDR3. Germline V lookup: CDR1 SGHVS, CDR2 FNYEAQ. The CDR3 sequence is CASSSGPSGGYTDTQYF. Here the CDR3 DNA reads TGTGCCAGCAGCTCGGGACCTAGCGGGGGCTACACAGATACGCAGTATTTT.

This clone has more than one count but fewer than ten. The chain joins TRBV7-2 to TRBJ1-2; no firm D call. Trimming removed 1 base from V and 8 bases from J, with 8 bases in between. This CDR3 is built from 12 residues. CDR1 is SGHTA, CDR2 FQGNSA, per germline. The CDR3: CASSLGARGYTF. The CDR3 nucleotides are TGTGCCAGCAGCTTAGGGGCCCGGGGCTACACCTTC. The whole variable domain, remainder taken from reference TRBV7-2 and TRBJ1-2, is GAGVSQSPSNKVTEKGKDVELRCDPISGHTALYWYRQSLGQGLEFLIYFQGNSAPDKSGLPSDRFSAERTGGSVSTLTIQRTQQEDSAVYLCASSLGARGYTFGSGTRLTVV.

CDR3 bases: TGTGCCAGCAGCTTAGGCGGCGGCGAGCAGTACTTC. This translates into CASSLGGGEQYF. This chain joins TRBV5-6 and TRBJ2-7; no reliable D call. The CDR3 length is 12 residues. V was pared by 2 bases and J by 6 bases, with 9 bases between. Looked up from germline, CDR1 is SGHDT and CDR2 is YYEEEE. The whole variable domain, filled in from reference TRBV5-6 and TRBJ2-7, reads DAGVTQSPTHLIKTRGQQVTLRCSPKSGHDTVSWYQQALGQGPQFIFQYYEEEERQRGNFPDRFSGHQFPNYSSELNVNALLLGDSALYLCASSLGGGEQYFGPGTRLTVT.

The rearrangement links TRBV5-8 to TRBJ2-7; D perhaps matches TRBD1 (5 bases). The CDR3 has 16 residues. V shed 5 bases and J shed 2 bases, with 20 bases lying between them. Looked up from germline, CDR1 is SGHTS and CDR2 is YDEGEE. The CDR3 loop reads CASSLKWGPETYEQYF. As DNA, the CDR3 is TGTGCCAGCAGTTTGAAGTGGGGCCCCGAAACCTACGAGCAGTACTTC. Looking up the rest from reference TRBV5-8 and TRBJ2-7 gives the full variable domain: EAGVTQSPTHLIKTRGQQATLRCSPISGHTSVYWYQQALGLGLQFLLWYDEGEERNRGNFPPRFSGRQFPNYSSELNVNALELEDSALYLCASSLKWGPETYEQYFGPGTRLTVT.

The genes are TRBV12-2 and TRBJ1-5; the table's D call TRBD1 went unverified against the DNA. TRBV12-2 is a pseudogene. This CDR3 has 17 amino acids. The CDR3 here is CASRFLSHRGCNQPQHF. The CDR3 coding sequence is TGTGCAAGTCGCTTCCTCTCCCACAGGGGGTGCAATCAGCCCCAGCATTTT.

This clone was counted between two and nine times. The chain has TRBV29-1 and TRBJ2-5; no reliable D call. Germline V gene data show CDR1 as SQVTM and CDR2 as ANQGSEA. The CDR3 totals 13 residues. Trimming cost V 0 bases and J 2 bases, with 7 bases left between them. CDR3 nucleotides: TGCAGCGTTGAAGAGTCGCAGCAAGAGACCCAGTACTTC. It encodes CSVEESQQETQYF. The complete variable domain, with remaining parts taken from reference TRBV29-1 and TRBJ2-5, reads SAVISQKPSRDICQRGTSLTIQCQVDSQVTMMFWYRQQPGQSLTLIATANQGSEATYESGFVIDKFPISRPNLTFSTLTVSNMSPEDSSIYLCSVEESQQETQYFGPGTRLLVL.

The CDR3 nucleotides are TGTGCCAGCAGCTACAGGGGGCATGGTGAAGCTTTCTTT. Its protein is CASSYRGHGEAFF. J is TRBJ1-1 and V is TRBV7-2; 9 bases agree with TRBD1. The CDR3 is 13 residues long. Germline CDR1 SGHTA, CDR2 FQGNSA. J gave up 7 bases and V 4 bases, and 4 bases lay outside the gene matches.

The chain uses TRBV10-2 and TRBJ1-1, with 9 nucleotides matching TRBD1. The CDR3 spans 16 residues. Germline loops: CDR1 WSHSY, CDR2 SAAADI. The V gene end was trimmed by 0 bases and the J gene end by 1 base; junction bases not matched to a gene: 3. CDR3 sequence (DNA): TGCGCCAGCAGTGAGTCAAGGACAGGGGAGAACACTGAAGCTTTCTTT. Encoded protein: CASSESRTGENTEAFF.

The V gene is TRBV4-2, the J gene TRBJ2-1, with unresolved D. The CDR3 has 18 amino acids. Trimming removed 0 bases from V and 0 bases from J, with 15 bases in between. Germline assignment: CDR1 LGHNA and CDR2 YNFKEQ. As DNA, the CDR3 is TGTGCCAGCAGCCAAGACTTTAGCTTCCCCAGCTCCTACAATGAGCAGTTCTTC. Its translation: CASSQDFSFPSSYNEQFF.

This clone was seen a single time. The V call is TRBV11-2, the J call TRBJ2-7, with D uncertain. The CDR3 contains 16 residues. Trimming took 2 bases from V and 2 from J, leaving 16 bases between them. Looked up from germline, CDR1 is SGHAT and CDR2 is FQNNGV. This CDR3 reads CASSLITPRRAYEQYF. In DNA, the CDR3 is TGTGCCAGCAGCTTAATAACCCCTCGGAGAGCCTACGAGCAGTACTTC.

This clone was observed a single time. The chain combines TRBV28 with TRBJ2-3; D gene uncertain. The CDR3 totals 11 residues. With 3 bases removed from V and 6 bases from J, the gap between germline ends came to 4 bases. CDR1 is MDHEN and CDR2 is SYDVKM in the germline V gene. CDR3 region: CASSFRDTQYF. CDR3 bases: TGTGCCAGCAGTTTCCGGGATACGCAGTATTTT.

The chain has TRBV19 and TRBJ1-2; 7 nucleotides align to TRBD1. With 6 bases clipped from V and 6 bases from J, the junction kept 13 bases outside the gene matches. Looked up from germline, CDR1 is LNHDA and CDR2 is SQIVND (reference sequence). The CDR3 extends over 15 amino acids. The CDR3 loop is CASRVLRDRHHGYTF. DNA for the CDR3: TGTGCCAGTAGGGTCCTCCGGGACAGACATCATGGCTACACCTTC.

This rearrangement joins TRBV4-3 to TRBJ2-1; 8 nucleotides agree with TRBD2. The J segment lost 5 bases and the V segment lost 2 bases, leaving 8 bases of the junction unmatched. This CDR3 comprises 16 residues. Germline V gene data show CDR1 as LGHNA and CDR2 as YSLEER. The CDR3 loop is CASSQRFFGGDNEQFF. The CDR3 DNA is TGCGCCAGCAGCCAACGATTTTTCGGGGGGGACAATGAGCAGTTCTTC.

The chain is built from TRBV5-4 and TRBJ2-5, with D maybe TRBD2 (5 bases). V shed 4 bases and J shed 2 bases, with 15 bases lying between them. This CDR3 spans 15 amino acids. The germline V gene has CDR1 SGHNT and CDR2 YYREEE (reference sequence). The CDR3 nucleotides read TGTGCCAGCAGCCACATCTCCGGACTGCAAGAGACCCAGTACTTC. As protein: CASSHISGLQETQYF.

The chain uses TRBV6-1 and TRBJ1-5; D is unclear. The CDR3 spans 14 residues. Germline CDR1 reads MNHNS; CDR2 reads SASEGT. Trimming took 7 bases from V and 3 from J, leaving 13 bases between them. The CDR3 protein is CASTSGSSNQPQHF. Written as DNA, the CDR3 is TGTGCCAGCACCAGCGGGTCCTCCAATCAGCCCCAGCATTTT.